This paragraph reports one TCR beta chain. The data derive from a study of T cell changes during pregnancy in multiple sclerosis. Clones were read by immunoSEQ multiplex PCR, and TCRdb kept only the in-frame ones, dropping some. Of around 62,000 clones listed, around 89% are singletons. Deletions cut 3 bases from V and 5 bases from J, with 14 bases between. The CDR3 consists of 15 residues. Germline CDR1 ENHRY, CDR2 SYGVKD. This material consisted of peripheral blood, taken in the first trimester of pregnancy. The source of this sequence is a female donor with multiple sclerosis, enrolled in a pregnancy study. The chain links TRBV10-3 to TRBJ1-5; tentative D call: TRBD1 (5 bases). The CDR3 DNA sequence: TGTGCCATCAGTGAACGCCTCCCGGGGGATCAGCCCCAGCATTTT. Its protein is CAISERLPGDQPQHF.